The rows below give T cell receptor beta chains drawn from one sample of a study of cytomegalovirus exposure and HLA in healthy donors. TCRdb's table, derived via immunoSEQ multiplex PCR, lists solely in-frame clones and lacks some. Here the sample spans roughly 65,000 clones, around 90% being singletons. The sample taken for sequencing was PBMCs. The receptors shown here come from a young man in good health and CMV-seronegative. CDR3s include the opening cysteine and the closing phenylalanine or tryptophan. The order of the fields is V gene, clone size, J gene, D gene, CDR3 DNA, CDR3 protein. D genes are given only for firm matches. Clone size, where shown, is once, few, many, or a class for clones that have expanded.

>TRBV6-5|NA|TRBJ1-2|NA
TGTGCCAGCAGTTACTCGATATTAACAGGTGACGGCTACACCTTC
CASSYSILTGDGYTF
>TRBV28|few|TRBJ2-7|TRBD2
TGTGCCAGCAGTGCGGGACTAGACCTGTTCGAGCAGTACTTC
CASSAGLDLFEQYF
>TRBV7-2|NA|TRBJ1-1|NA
TGTGCCAGCAGCTTATGGGGCAATTATCCGGAGAACACTGAAGCTTTCTTT
CASSLWGNYPENTEAFF
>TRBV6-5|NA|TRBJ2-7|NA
TGTGCCAGCAGTTATATTTACGAGCAGTACTTC
CASSYIYEQYF
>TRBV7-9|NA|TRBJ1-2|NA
TGTGCCAGCAGCTTCCGATCGGCTGCCGGCAGGGGTTGGGGCTACACCTTC
CASSFRSAAGRGWGYTF
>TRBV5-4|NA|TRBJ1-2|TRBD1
TGTGCCAGCCTCTCCTGGGGGACAGTTGATGGCTACACCTTC
CASLSWGTVDGYTF
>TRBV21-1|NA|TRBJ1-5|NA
TGTGCCAGCAGCGGGCGGGGGAGCCGAGCAGTTGGCAATCAGCCCCAGCATTTT
CASSGRGSRAVGNQPQHF
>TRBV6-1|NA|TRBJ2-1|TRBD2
TGTGCCAGCAGTGAGCTAGCGGGAGATAAGAGTTACAATGAGCAGTTCTTC
CASSELAGDKSYNEQFF
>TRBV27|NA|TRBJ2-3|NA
TGTGCCAGCAGTGAGAGGGGGGGTACGCAGTATTTT
CASSERGGTQYF
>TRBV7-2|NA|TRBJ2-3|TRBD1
TGTGCCAGCAGCTTAGGCGGAACAGGGGGAACAGATACGCAGTATTTT
CASSLGGTGGTDTQYF
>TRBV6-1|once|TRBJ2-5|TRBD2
TGTGCCAGCAGTTTTAGCGGGGGTGAACAAGAGACCCAGTACTTC
CASSFSGGEQETQYF
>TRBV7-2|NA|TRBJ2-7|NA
TGTGCCAGCAGCCGGGAGCGGGCCTACGAGCAGTACTTC
CASSRERAYEQYF
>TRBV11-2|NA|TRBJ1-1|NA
TGTGCCAGCAGCATACCTCATTTAGGGGCCACTGAAGCTTTCTTT
CASSIPHLGATEAFF
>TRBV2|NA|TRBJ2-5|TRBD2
TGTGCCAGCACGAGGACTAGCGGGAGGGGAGAGACCCAGTACTTC
CASTRTSGRGETQYF
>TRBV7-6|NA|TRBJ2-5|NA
TGTGCCAGCAGCTTAGTTCGGGTCGAGGGGACCCAGTACTTC
CASSLVRVEGTQYF
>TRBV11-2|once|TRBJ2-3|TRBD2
TGTGCCAGCAGCTTGGCGGCGGGAGCAAGCACAGATACGCAGTATTTT
CASSLAAGASTDTQYF
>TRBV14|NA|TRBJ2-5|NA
TGTGCCAGCAACAAAATCGGGGATTTCGAGACCCAGTACTTC
CASNKIGDFETQYF
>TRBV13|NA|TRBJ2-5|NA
TGTGCCAGCAGCTTAGGAATTAGCCGGGGGAGAGGCGAGACCCAGTACTTC
CASSLGISRGRGETQYF
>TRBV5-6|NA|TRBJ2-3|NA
TGTGCCAGCAGCTTGTTGAGAACCACAGATACGCAGTATTTT
CASSLLRTTDTQYF
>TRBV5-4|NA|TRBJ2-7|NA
TGTGCCAGCAGCTTATGGGGGCTGGTAGAGCAGTACTTC
CASSLWGLVEQYF
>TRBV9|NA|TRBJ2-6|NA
TGTGCCAGCAGCAGCCGGGGCGCAGGGGGGAGCTCTGGGGCCAACGTCCTGACTTTC
CASSSRGAGGSSGANVLTF
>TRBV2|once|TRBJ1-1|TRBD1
TGTGCCAGCAGTGAAGCGGACAGGGGGTCAAGTGTGACTGAAGCTTTCTTT
CASSEADRGSSVTEAFF
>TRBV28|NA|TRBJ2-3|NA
TGTGCCAGCAGTTTTACAGACAACACAGATACGCAGTATTTT
CASSFTDNTDTQYF
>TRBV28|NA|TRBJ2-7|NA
TGTGCCAGCAGGCCCCCCGGGGGGCGCGGGCCATACGAGCAGTACTTC
CASRPPGGRGPYEQYF
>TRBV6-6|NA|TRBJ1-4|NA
TGTGCCAGCAGTAGACAGGAGACTAATGAAAAACTGTTTTTT
CASSRQETNEKLFF
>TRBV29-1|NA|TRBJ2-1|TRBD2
TGCAGCGTGGGGACTAGCGGGTATTCGTACAATGAGCAGTTCTTC
CSVGTSGYSYNEQFF
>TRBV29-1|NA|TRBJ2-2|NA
TGCAGCACACTCACAGGGCTTGGCGCCGGGGAGCTGTTTTTT
CSTLTGLGAGELFF
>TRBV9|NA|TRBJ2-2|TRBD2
TGTGCCAGCAGCGTTGACGGGGGGGGCGGGGAGCTGTTTTTT
CASSVDGGGGELFF
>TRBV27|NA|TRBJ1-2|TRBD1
TGTGCCAGCAGCGAACAGGGGAGGTATGGCTACACCTTC
CASSEQGRYGYTF
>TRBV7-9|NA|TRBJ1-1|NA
TGTGCCAGCAAACAGGGCGCGAACACTGAAGCTTTCTTT
CASKQGANTEAFF
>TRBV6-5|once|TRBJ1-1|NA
TGTGCCAGCAGTTACTCGACTCAGAACACTGAAGCTTTCTTT
CASSYSTQNTEAFF
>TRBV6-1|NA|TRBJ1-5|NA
TGTGCCAGCAGTGAGAATAGAGGCAATCAGCCCCAGCATTTT
CASSENRGNQPQHF
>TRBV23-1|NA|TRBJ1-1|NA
TGCGCCAGCAGTCGAGGAGGGGTTGCTTTCTTT
CASSRGGVAFF
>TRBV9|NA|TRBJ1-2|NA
TGTGCCAGCAGCCCGACCTCCGACAGTAACTATGGCTACACCTTC
CASSPTSDSNYGYTF
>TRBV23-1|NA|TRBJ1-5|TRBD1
TGCGCCCAGGGACAGGGTAGAGATCAGCCCCAGCATTTT
CAQGQGRDQPQHF
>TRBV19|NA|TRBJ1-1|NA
TGTGCCAGTAGTATAGGGGCAGATGATATGAACACTGAAGCTTTCTTT
CASSIGADDMNTEAFF
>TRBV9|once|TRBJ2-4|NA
TGTGCCAGCAGCGTAGATGTGGGGGGAAAGGTAGCCAAAAACATTCAGTACTTC
CASSVDVGGKVAKNIQYF
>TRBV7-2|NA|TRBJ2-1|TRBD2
TGTGCCAGCAGCCTAAGAGGCAGGACTAGTTACAATGAGCAGTTCTTC
CASSLRGRTSYNEQFF
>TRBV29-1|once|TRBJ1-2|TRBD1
TGCAGCGTGGGCCCCGGGACAGGGGGAGACTATGGCTACACCTTC
CSVGPGTGGDYGYTF
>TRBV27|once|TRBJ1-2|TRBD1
TGTGCCAGCAGGGAAACAGGGGGCATTTTTGGCTACACCTTC
CASRETGGIFGYTF
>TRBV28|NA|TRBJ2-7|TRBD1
TGTGCCAGCAGTTTCGTACAGGGGGCCTACGAGCAGTACTTC
CASSFVQGAYEQYF
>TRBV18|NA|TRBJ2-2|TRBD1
TGTGCCAGCTCACCTCCGGGACAGACGAACACCGGGGAGCTGTTTTTT
CASSPPGQTNTGELFF
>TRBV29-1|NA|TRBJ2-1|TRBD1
TGCAGCGTTGACCCAGGACAGGGCCCTTACAATGAGCAGTTCTTC
CSVDPGQGPYNEQFF
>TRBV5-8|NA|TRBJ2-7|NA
TGTGCCAGCAGCCCCCTTGGGCGGACATTAACCTACGAGCAGTACTTC
CASSPLGRTLTYEQYF
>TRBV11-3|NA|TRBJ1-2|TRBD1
TGTGCCAGCAGCGGCCGGGACAGGGGTAACTATGGCTACACCTTC
CASSGRDRGNYGYTF
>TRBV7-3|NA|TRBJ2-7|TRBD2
TGTGCCAGCAGCTTAGCGGCTAGCGGGGACAGCTCCTACGAGCAGTACTTC
CASSLAASGDSSYEQYF
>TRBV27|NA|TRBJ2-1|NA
TGTGCCAGCAGACTCTTCGCGGGGCTTGGCAATGAGCAGTTCTTC
CASRLFAGLGNEQFF
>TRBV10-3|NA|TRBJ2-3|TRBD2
TGTGCCATCGGTTTGACTAGCGGATACACAGATACGCAGTATTTT
CAIGLTSGYTDTQYF
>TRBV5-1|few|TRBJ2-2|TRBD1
TGCGCCAGCAGCGGGGGACAGAGCACCGGGGAGCTGTTTTTT
CASSGGQSTGELFF
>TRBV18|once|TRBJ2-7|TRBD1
TGTGCCAGCTCACCGCCCGGGACAGGGAGCGTAGAGCAGTACTTC
CASSPPGTGSVEQYF
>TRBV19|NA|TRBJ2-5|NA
TGTGCCAGTAGAGCCGGGGAGACCCAGTACTTC
CASRAGETQYF
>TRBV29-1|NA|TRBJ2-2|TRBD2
TGCAGCGTTGATGGGACGGGGGGAAACACCGGGGAGCTGTTTTTT
CSVDGTGGNTGELFF